Described below is a single T cell receptor (beta chain) sequence and its context. This record belongs to a study of siplizumab effects on memory and regulatory T cells. The V and J ends lost 2 bases and 0 bases respectively, with 13 bases between them. Germline CDR1 and CDR2: SGHVS and FNYEAQ. The CDR3 sequence is 16 residues long. Sequencing was performed with immunoSEQ multiplex PCR; in TCRdb, only in-frame clones are kept and a portion is missing. The table has 90,000 to 95,000 clones, roughly 95% seen once; the top ten hold around 0.031%. This sequence originates from a human donor in good health. Sequencing was carried out using naive CD4+ T cells sorted from blood. The chain couples TRBV7-6 to TRBJ2-5; D may be TRBD2 (6 bases). CDR3 in amino acids: CASSLSPGDHQETQYF. As DNA, the CDR3 is TGTGCCAGCAGCTTATCCCCGGGGGACCACCAAGAGACCCAGTACTTC.